The next 18 T cell receptor beta chains were all read from a single sample in a study of cytomegalovirus exposure and HLA in healthy donors. 60 Vbeta and 13 Jbeta primers were used in PCR. TCRdb keeps only in-frame clones here, not all; method: immunoSEQ multiplex PCR. The sample has approximately 160,000 clones, approximately 81% seen once. Material for sequencing was PBMCs. The origin of the receptors is a male donor in good health and CMV-seronegative.

The chain combines TRBV11-2 with TRBJ2-7; the match to TRBD1 covers 7 bases. The germline gives CDR1 SGHAT, CDR2 FQNNGV. Trimming removed 5 bases from V and 2 bases from J; junction bases left unmatched: 6. The CDR3 consists of 14 residues. The CDR3, as DNA: TGTGCCAGCAGCCAAGACAGGGTAACCTACGAGCAGTACTTC. Protein sequence: CASSQDRVTYEQYF.

This clone has more than one count but fewer than ten. CDR3 protein: CASSPLGNQPQHF. The CDR3 DNA follows: TGTGCCAGCAGTCCCCTCGGCAATCAGCCCCAGCATTTT. The chain recombines TRBV6-5 with TRBJ1-5; D unresolved. V was trimmed by 5 bases and J by 2 bases, leaving 7 bases between them. This CDR3 region has 13 residues. Germline-derived CDR1 and CDR2 are MNHEY and SVGAGI.

The V call is TRBV21-1, the J call TRBJ1-2. TRBV21-1 is an annotated pseudogene. The CDR3 covers 16 residues. For the CDR3, the DNA is TGTGCCAGCGTCCCGATGGAGGGGTCGCCGTACTATGGCTACACCTTC. Amino acid sequence: CASVPMEGSPYYGYTF.

This chain links TRBV28 with TRBJ2-1; 8 nucleotides agree with TRBD2. CDR3 length: 15 residues. The germline V gene has CDR1 MDHEN and CDR2 SYDVKM. V lost 10 bases to trimming and J lost 9 bases; unmatched junction nucleotides: 17. The CDR3 nucleotides are TGTGCCACCCGGGGGGGGGAGATATATTTTAGTGAGCAGTTCTTC. It encodes CATRGGEIYFSEQFF.

The rearrangement joins TRBV7-8 to TRBJ1-5; TRBD1 aligns across 9 bases. The CDR3 has 16 amino acids. V was pared by 0 bases and J by 6 bases, with 6 bases of the junction left unmatched. CDR1 is SGHVS, CDR2 FQNEAQ, per germline. The chain's CDR3 is CASSLAGTGIAQPQHF. In nucleotides, the CDR3 is TGTGCCAGCAGCTTAGCCGGGACAGGGATCGCTCAGCCCCAGCATTTT.

The chain uses TRBV19 and TRBJ2-7; TRBD1 matches at 8 bases. The ends lost 4 bases at V and 2 bases at J; junction bases unmatched: 7. This CDR3 spans 15 amino acids. CDR1 and CDR2 (germline): LNHDA, SQIVND (reference sequence). CDR3 in amino acids: CASSTQGQATYEQYF. Written as DNA, the CDR3 is TGTGCCAGTAGTACCCAGGGACAGGCCACCTACGAGCAGTACTTC.

The gene calls are TRBV7-9 and TRBJ2-5; 10 bases fit TRBD2. CDR3 length: 15 amino acids. Trimming cost V 5 bases and J 6 bases; bases outside gene matches: 9. Germline V gene lookup returns CDR1 SEHNR and CDR2 FQNEAQ (reference sequence). CDR3 region: CASSTHSGRSQTQYF. Here the CDR3 DNA reads TGTGCCAGCAGCACCCATAGCGGGAGGTCGCAGACCCAGTACTTC.

The chain has TRBV5-4 and TRBJ1-1, with D hard to call. V was cut by 2 bases and J by 1 base, with 9 bases left in between. The CDR3 spans 14 residues. Germline assignment: CDR1 SGHNT and CDR2 YYREEE (reference sequence). The CDR3 spells CASSFAQKNTEAFF. In DNA, the CDR3 is TGTGCCAGCAGCTTTGCACAGAAGAACACTGAAGCTTTCTTT.

The chain has TRBV7-2 and TRBJ2-7; D gene uncertain. CDR3 length: 12 residues. Trimming stripped 4 bases from V and 2 bases from J, with 6 bases between. Germline values: CDR1 SGHTA, CDR2 FQGNSA. The CDR3 loop reads CASSYTAYEQYF. DNA of the CDR3: TGTGCCAGCAGCTATACAGCCTACGAGCAGTACTTC.

The genes are TRBV29-1 and TRBJ2-2; TRBD1 is a possible D gene (5 bases). Trimming removed 3 bases at V and 5 bases at J, with 13 bases between. Germline lookup yields CDR1 SQVTM and CDR2 ANQGSEA. CDR3 length: 14 residues. The DNA for the CDR3 is TGCAGCGTTGATTCAGGGCTGGGGACCGGGGAGCTGTTTTTT. As protein: CSVDSGLGTGELFF.

The V gene is TRBV7-3, the J gene TRBJ2-7; TRBD1 agrees at 7 bases. J gave up 7 bases and V 5 bases, and 11 bases lay outside the gene matches. Per germline, CDR1 SGHTA and CDR2 FQGTGA. CDR3 size: 14 residues. CDR3 protein: CASSPIATGLEQYF. The CDR3 DNA sequence: TGTGCCAGCAGCCCAATTGCGACAGGGTTAGAGCAGTACTTC.

This chain uses TRBV7-9 with TRBJ2-1; 8 bases fit TRBD1. The CDR3 consists of 17 residues. The V segment lost 5 bases and the J segment 0 bases; nucleotides outside the gene matches: 9. Germline assignment: CDR1 SEHNR and CDR2 FQNEAQ (reference sequence). CDR3 sequence: CASSADREGYSYNEQFF. The CDR3 DNA reads as TGTGCCAGCAGCGCGGACAGGGAAGGGTACTCCTACAATGAGCAGTTCTTC. The full variable domain, with the rest looked up from reference TRBV7-9 and TRBJ2-1, is DTGVSQNPRHKITKRGQNVTFRCDPISEHNRLYWYRQTLGQGPEFLTYFQNEAQLEKSRLLSDRFSAERPKGSFSTLEIQRTEQGDSAMYLCASSADREGYSYNEQFFGPGTRLTVL.

The rearrangement uses TRBV29-1 and TRBJ2-5; D is perhaps TRBD1 (6 bases). With 7 bases removed from V and 5 bases from J, the gap between germline ends came to 11 bases. The CDR3 runs to 11 residues. Germline values: CDR1 SQVTM, CDR2 ANQGSEA. The CDR3 DNA reads as TGCAGCGATTGGGGGCCGGAGACCCAGTACTTC. This translates into CSDWGPETQYF.

V and J are TRBV2 and TRBJ2-6; a weak D match, TRBD1 (5 bases). V shed 7 bases and J shed 0 bases, with 10 bases lying between them. The germline gives CDR1 SNHLY, CDR2 FYNNEI. The CDR3 is 15 amino acids. CDR3 sequence reads: CASTDSNSGANVLTF. DNA for the CDR3: TGTGCCAGCACAGACAGCAACTCTGGGGCCAACGTCCTGACTTTC.

This clone was seen only once. The J gene is TRBJ1-1, the V gene TRBV9; the D is unclear. V gave up 4 bases and J gave up 4 bases, with 5 bases separating them. Germline lookup yields CDR1 SGDLS and CDR2 YYNGEE. The CDR3 extends over 11 amino acids. The CDR3 spells CASSTGTEAFF. The CDR3 DNA sequence: TGTGCCAGCAGCACCGGCACTGAAGCTTTCTTT.

The chain joins TRBV28 to TRBJ2-7; the match to TRBD2 covers 8 bases. The germline gives CDR1 MDHEN, CDR2 SYDVKM. This CDR3 is built from 14 residues. V dropped 8 bases and J dropped 0; count of bases not matched to a gene: 6. CDR3 sequence reads: CASCPSGSSYEQYF. DNA of the CDR3: TGTGCCAGCTGTCCCAGCGGGAGCTCCTACGAGCAGTACTTC.

This chain joins TRBV6-5 and TRBJ2-7; a weak D match, TRBD2 (5 bases). V was trimmed by 6 bases and J by 2 bases, leaving 17 bases between them. The CDR3 length is 15 residues. Germline CDR1 MNHEY, CDR2 SVGAGI. This CDR3 is CASSGERTSTYEQYF. The CDR3 nucleotides read TGTGCCAGCAGCGGGGAGCGGACTTCGACCTACGAGCAGTACTTC.

CDR3 DNA: TGTGCCAGCAGTTTAACCCGGGAAGGCCGCAATGAGCAGTTCTTC. The encoded protein is CASSLTREGRNEQFF. The chain uses TRBV27 and TRBJ2-1, with D tentatively TRBD2 (5 bases). CDR1 MNHEY and CDR2 SMNVEV come from the germline V gene (reference sequence). Trimming removed 2 bases from V and 6 bases from J, with 14 bases in between. The CDR3 loop spans 15 amino acids.